The TCR beta chain described here comes from a study of cytomegalovirus exposure and HLA in healthy donors. Method: immunoSEQ multiplex PCR; TCRdb's copy keeps in-frame clones and lacks some. The repertoire has approximately 39,000 clones, about 93% of them found once; the top ten carry 3.3%. Study-wide findings and caveats: As confirmed in vitro, a few CMV-associated chains were specific for CMV antigens.

Notes on this clone: The antigen remains undetermined.

V dropped 5 bases and J dropped 4; count of bases not matched to a gene: 13. The CDR3 is made up of 17 amino acids. Germline CDR1 reads LGHNA; CDR2 reads YNFKEQ. Sequences were obtained from PBMCs. The chain has TRBV4-2 and TRBJ2-3, with TRBD1 matching 9 bases. This sequence was found in a man younger than 35 in good health and CMV-seronegative. CDR3 region: CASSSQPGQGSADTQYF. CDR3 sequence (DNA): TGTGCCAGCAGCTCACAACCGGGACAGGGCTCAGCAGATACGCAGTATTTT.